The sequence of this T cell receptor (beta chain) was determined in a study of blood T cell repertoires in COVID-19. Authors' processing steps: Scientists estimated how many nucleated cells there were by amplifying reference gene primers. Libraries were prepared by immunoSEQ multiplex PCR; TCRdb keeps only in-frame clonotypes and omits some of them. The D gene and trimming were derived from the DNA, and the V and J assignments and clone size from that table. In the table there are some 110,000 clones, about 70% of which are singletons. Germline values: CDR1 MNHEY, CDR2 SVGAGI. The CDR3 runs to 13 residues. V was clipped by 0 bases and J by 6 bases, with 6 bases between them. With respect to this clone: Within the sample, other DNA sequences also encode this same CDR3.

The sequence was obtained from a man aged 80 or over with COVID-19, enrolled during active disease. The sample was peripheral blood. The rearrangement links TRBV6-5 to TRBJ1-5; D is unresolved. DNA of the CDR3: TGTGCCAGCAGTTACTCGAGGGCTCAGCCCCAGCATTTT. This sequence encodes CASSYSRAQPQHF.